This T cell receptor beta chain came from a study of Ad26.COV2.S vaccination and SARS-CoV-2 variants. Study-wide points: After vaccination, substantial breadth of spike-specific CD8+ and CD4+ responses was reported.

Trimming took 5 bases from V and 2 from J, leaving 14 bases between them. CDR1 SGHTA and CDR2 FQGTGA come from the germline V gene. The CDR3 length is 15 residues. Data came from immunoSEQ multiplex PCR; TCRdb stores just in-frame clones and leaves some out. The sample shows 400,000 to 450,000 clones, roughly 88% of them seen only once. About this clone: Its antigen is not known.

The treatment: 15 to 20 received Ad26.COV2.S at low or high dose, single or two shots; about 5 received placebo; per-sample allocation not given. Specimen acquisition occurred on day 63 following the initial vaccine or placebo injection. Sequenced here: peripheral blood, sampled in a trial of Ad26.COV2.S vaccine versus placebo. The TCR originated in a person aged 18-65 years who received the Ad26.COV2.S COVID-19 vaccine or a placebo. This sequence joins TRBV7-3 and TRBJ2-3, with D possibly being TRBD1 (5 bases). In DNA form, the CDR3 reads TGTGCCAGCAGCCGAAGGGGCGGTTACACAGATACGCAGTATTTT. This gives the protein CASSRRGGYTDTQYF.